This entry features one TCR beta chain sequence. Its antigen is not yet known. No per-base quality is available; no much larger clone lies one base away. The data were taken from a study of blood T cell repertoires in COVID-19 (dated by TCRdb to 2018 to 2021). About the investigation overall: Collaborator samples came from the United States, Italy and Spain and covered acute and convalescent phases of COVID-19. Nearly every sample came with metadata listing a de-identified subject ID, COVID-19 status, age in years and sex. The prospective study material was composed of cDNA or gDNA derived from T cells, B-cell-depleted T cells, or PBMCs. The samples were drawn from two sources: the first 160 participants of the ongoing ImmuneRACE study, and over 950 subjects contributed by 6 global collaborators. Where available, HLA class I and class II types were taken from metadata supplied by the sample provider and were not determined by assay-based typing. The repertoires were made available in a free public database intended to serve as a resource for research on the immune response to SARS-CoV-2. Subjects who had been exposed to COVID-19, were actively infected with it, or had recovered from it provided the deeply sampled blood TCRbeta repertoires that made up the dataset.

The collaborating institutions used their own protocols to collect whole blood in K2EDTA tubes. For TCRbeta analysis, collaborator samples were shipped as frozen whole blood, as isolated PBMCs, or as DNA extracted from either sample type. CDR1 is given as MNHEY and CDR2 as SVGEGT, both from the germline V gene. Spanning cysteine to phenylalanine, the CDR3 consists of 14 amino acids. Of all the DNA, just the CDR3 is kept, 42 bases in frame from base 1. V is reduced by 2 bases and J by 4 bases, leaving a spacing of 9 bases between them. TCRbeta CDR3 regions were amplified from genomic DNA by means of the immunoSEQ Assay, a bias-controlled multiplex PCR. On the study's bioinformatics: Nucleated cell counts per sample were estimated from amplification of reference gene primers within the assay. To quantify the absolute abundance of each unique TCRbeta CDR3 rearrangement, sequence reads were collapsed and filtered. For each sample, productive Simpson clonality was calculated as the square root of Simpson's diversity index over productive rearrangements. What TCRdb holds here is the immuneACCESS table cut down to in-frame rearrangements. Part of the clones is not present; checked against another copy, under half of the missing clones reflect an unresolved V gene, and the others are unexplained. That table supplies the V and J calls and clone size; D and trimming were determined from the DNA. This sample holds 85,000 to 90,000 clones; almost 85% were observed only once. In total, the top ten clones hold about 1.2% of the sample.

Paper-wide results and their limitations: How much clinical and demographic metadata was included differed by source and by participant, and the metadata was provided uncurated.

This TCR was recovered from a woman older than 75 with acute or convalescent COVID-19. The chain uses TRBV6-2 or TRBV6-3 and TRBJ2-1; TRBD2 might be the D gene, on 6 matching bases. Specimen: peripheral blood. In nucleotides, the sequence is TGTGCCAGCAGTTACCTGGCGGGATACAATGAGCAGTTCTTC. The resulting protein is CASSYLAGYNEQFF.